This is a list of T cell receptor beta chains from one sample in a study of radiation and T cells in renal cell carcinoma. Here immunoSEQ multiplex PCR was the method, and the copy in TCRdb shows in-frame clones only, minus some. The table has 17,000 or so clones, around 55% seen once. The material sequenced was tumor tissue, taken from a patient whose treatment included radiotherapy and nephrectomy. The source is a man aged 45-65 years with renal cell carcinoma. CDR3s include the opening cysteine and the closing phenylalanine or tryptophan. The D gene is left open where the match is weak. Clone size is given for some rows only: seen once, a few or many times, or a class if the clone is expanded.

d_call	v_call	clone_size	j_call	cdr3_nt	cdr3_aa
NA	TRBV5-1	NA	TRBJ1-3	TGCGCCAGCAGCTTGGAGGGGTCTGAGGACACCATATATTTT	CASSLEGSEDTIYF
TRBD1	TRBV7-9	NA	TRBJ2-6	TGTGCCAGCAGCTTTGAGGGGGCCCGGGTTGGGGCCAACGTCCTGACTTTC	CASSFEGARVGANVLTF
TRBD1	TRBV9	once	TRBJ1-3	TGTGCCAGCAGCGCCAGGGGGACCATCTCTGGAAACACCATATATTTT	CASSARGTISGNTIYF
NA	TRBV6-5	NA	TRBJ2-7	TGTGCCAGCAGTTACTCCGGGGGATTAAAGAGCGAGCAGTACTTC	CASSYSGGLKSEQYF
NA	TRBV6-6	NA	TRBJ2-1	TGTGCCAGCAGTAAGGACGACTACAATGAGCAGTTCTTC	CASSKDDYNEQFF
NA	TRBV5-4	once	TRBJ2-5	TGTGCCAGCAGTAACCTGGGGGCCGAGACCCAGTACTTC	CASSNLGAETQYF
TRBD2	TRBV11-2	few	TRBJ2-3	TGTGCCAGCAGCCCACGGACTAGCTCGGCAGATACGCAGTATTTT	CASSPRTSSADTQYF
NA	TRBV7-2	NA	TRBJ2-1	TGTGCCAGCAGCCTAGGCCTTTGGTGGGATGAGCAGTTCTTC	CASSLGLWWDEQFF
NA	TRBV5-5	few	TRBJ2-3	TGTGCCAGCAGCTTTAGAGGCCCTGGGGATACGCAGTATTTT	CASSFRGPGDTQYF
NA	TRBV10-3	NA	TRBJ1-1	TGTGCCATCCGGGACCAAACTGAAGCTTTCTTT	CAIRDQTEAFF
NA	TRBV2	NA	TRBJ1-2	TGTGCCAGCAGTGACGCCGCGGGTTATGGCTACACCTTC	CASSDAAGYGYTF
TRBD1	TRBV5-5	NA	TRBJ2-7	TGTGCCAGCAGCTTAGAGACAGGGACCTACGAGCAGTACTTC	CASSLETGTYEQYF
NA	TRBV4-1	NA	TRBJ1-3	TGCGCCAGCAGCCAAGGGTATCGCTCTGGAAACACCATATATTTT	CASSQGYRSGNTIYF
NA	TRBV10-3	NA	TRBJ1-1	TGTGCCATCATGGACGGGATGGACACTGAAGCTTTCTTT	CAIMDGMDTEAFF
NA	TRBV7-9	NA	TRBJ2-3	TGTGCCAGCAGCCCCGTAGGGAGCACAGATACGCAGTATTTT	CASSPVGSTDTQYF
NA	TRBV5-5	NA	TRBJ2-2	TGTGCCAGCAGCTTGCGGGAATTGGACACCGGGGAGCTGTTTTTT	CASSLRELDTGELFF
NA	TRBV5-8	NA	TRBJ1-1	TGTGCCAGCAGCTTGTTGGTCGGGGACACTGAAGCTTTCTTT	CASSLLVGDTEAFF
NA	TRBV5-4	few	TRBJ2-1	TGTGCCAGCAGCTTCGTGGGGTCCGGGTGGGATGAGCAGTTCTTC	CASSFVGSGWDEQFF
NA	TRBV6-4	NA	TRBJ1-2	TGTGCCAGCAGTGACGGGTTCAGGGGCAGTCCTAATGGCTACACCTTC	CASSDGFRGSPNGYTF
TRBD1	TRBV6-1	NA	TRBJ1-5	TGTGCCAGCAGTGAGGGGACAGGGGGCAAGCCCCAGCATTTT	CASSEGTGGKPQHF
NA	TRBV5-6	few	TRBJ2-7	TGTGCCAGCAGCCTTACCTGGACAGCCTACGAGCAGTACTTC	CASSLTWTAYEQYF
NA	TRBV2	NA	TRBJ1-3	TGTGCCAGCAGTGACGGACAGAGATCTGGAAACACCATATATTTT	CASSDGQRSGNTIYF
NA	TRBV6-1	NA	TRBJ1-5	TGTGCCAGCAGTGAATTCCGGGACACCTATCAGCCCCAGCATTTT	CASSEFRDTYQPQHF
NA	TRBV27	medium-sized	TRBJ2-1	TGTGCCAGCAGTTTGAAGGGTCCCGCTTCCTACAATGAGCAGTTCTTC	CASSLKGPASYNEQFF
NA	TRBV5-1	NA	TRBJ2-3	TGCGCCAGCAGCTTAAGTTCAGGGGCAGATACGCAGTATTTT	CASSLSSGADTQYF
TRBD1	TRBV5-1	NA	TRBJ1-1	TGCGCCAGCAGCCTTACGACAGGGTTGAACACTGAAGCTTTCTTT	CASSLTTGLNTEAFF
NA	TRBV6-1	few	TRBJ1-5	TGTGCCAGCAGTGTATACGGGGGCAATCAGCCCCAGCATTTT	CASSVYGGNQPQHF
NA	TRBV1	NA	TRBJ1-3	TGCACCAGCAGCCATCACAGGAGAGCTGGAAACACCATATATTTT	CTSSHHRRAGNTIYF
NA	TRBV7-9	few	TRBJ1-1	TGTGCCAGCGATATGGGTGACACTGAAGCTTTCTTT	CASDMGDTEAFF
NA	TRBV6-5	NA	TRBJ2-3	TGTGCCAGCAGTTACGTTGGCGGGAGCACAGATACGCAGTATTTT	CASSYVGGSTDTQYF
NA	TRBV5-4	once	TRBJ1-1	TGTGCCAGCAGCTTGCAAGGTGTGGCCCCTAACACTGAAGCTTTCTTT	CASSLQGVAPNTEAFF
NA	TRBV6-5	NA	TRBJ1-1	TGTGCCAGCAGACCCGGGGTGGGTACTGAAGCTTTCTTT	CASRPGVGTEAFF
NA	TRBV28	NA	TRBJ1-1	TGTGCCAGCAGTTCGGGCGGTAGGGCTTTCTTT	CASSSGGRAFF
NA	TRBV7-2	NA	TRBJ1-5	TGTGCCAGCAGCTTTAGGACGGGGATGGGACAGCCCCAGCATTTT	CASSFRTGMGQPQHF
NA	TRBV11-1	NA	TRBJ1-2	TGTGCCAGCAGCCCCTATCGGGACGGCTACACCTTC	CASSPYRDGYTF
TRBD1	TRBV6-1	NA	TRBJ1-5	TGTGCCAGCAGTGCTACAGGGGGAGGCGGTCAGCCCCAGCATTTT	CASSATGGGGQPQHF
NA	TRBV11-1	NA	TRBJ1-2	TGTGCCAGCAGTCAAGACAGAAACTATGGCTACACCTTC	CASSQDRNYGYTF
NA	TRBV7-3	NA	TRBJ2-6	TGTGCCAGCAGCTTAACGGCCTACCGGGCCAACGTCCTGACTTTC	CASSLTAYRANVLTF
TRBD1	TRBV5-4	NA	TRBJ2-2	TGTGCCAGCACCGACAGGGGATTTACCGGGGAGCTGTTTTTT	CASTDRGFTGELFF
NA	TRBV11-2	NA	TRBJ2-6	TGTGCCAGCAGCTTCACAGGTCCCGGGGCCAACGTCCTGACTTTC	CASSFTGPGANVLTF
TRBD1	TRBV5-1	few	TRBJ2-7	TGCGCCAGCAGCGCCGCCGGGACAGGGGACGAGCAGTACTTC	CASSAAGTGDEQYF
NA	TRBV19	NA	TRBJ1-1	TGTGCCAGTAGTAAGACACAGAACACTGAAGCTTTCTTT	CASSKTQNTEAFF
TRBD1	TRBV25-1	NA	TRBJ1-2	TGTGCCAGCACCCCGACAGGGACTAGGGGCTACACCTTC	CASTPTGTRGYTF